What follows are 22 T cell receptor beta chains derived from one specimen sequenced in a study of glioma-infiltrating T cells after dendritic cell vaccination listed by TCRdb under 2016. Library preparation used the immunoSEQ multiplex PCR assay. As stored in TCRdb, this immuneACCESS dataset retains in-frame rearrangements with V and J assigned. A fraction of the clones does not appear; measured against another copy, unresolved V genes explain less than half of the discrepancy, and the remainder lacks a known reason. The sample contains approximately 82,000 clones, roughly 89% of them found a single time. The leading ten clones occupy approximately 2.9% of the sample. The source was blood, collected before dendritic cell vaccination. Receptors were obtained from a human donor with glioblastoma.

The genes are TRBV7-6 and TRBJ2-2; maybe TRBD1 (5 bases). V was pared by 1 base and J by 0 bases, with 6 bases between. Germline V gene lookup returns CDR1 SGHVS and CDR2 FNYEAQ. This CDR3 spans 15 amino acids. Here the CDR3 reads CASSLGTTNTGELFF. CDR3 nucleotide sequence: TGTGCCAGCAGCTTAGGGACAACGAACACCGGGGAGCTGTTTTTT.

As regards this clone: Its ends do not fully match the called genes, so a read error is possible. The chain uses TRBV2 and TRBJ2-7, with D possibly TRBD2 on 5 matching bases. The CDR3 contains 13 residues. Germline V gene data show CDR1 as SNHLY and CDR2 as FYNNEI. The CDR3: CASSTEGADPWDF. CDR3 nucleotides: TGTGCCAGCAGTACTGAGGGCGCAGACCCCTGGGATTTC.

V usage is TRBV7-9 and J usage is TRBJ2-1; D ambiguous. Germline lookup yields CDR1 SEHNR and CDR2 FQNEAQ (reference sequence). The CDR3 has 15 residues. Trimming removed 5 bases from V and 0 bases from J, with 11 bases in between. The CDR3 spells CASSPKKSSYNEQFF. CDR3 in DNA: TGTGCCAGCAGCCCAAAGAAGAGCTCCTACAATGAGCAGTTCTTC. The variable domain in full, with the rest retrieved from reference TRBV7-9 and TRBJ2-1, is DTGVSQNPRHKITKRGQNVTFRCDPISEHNRLYWYRQTLGQGPEFLTYFQNEAQLEKSRLLSDRFSAERPKGSFSTLEIQRTEQGDSAMYLCASSPKKSSYNEQFFGPGTRLTVL.

The J gene is TRBJ1-1, the V gene TRBV5-4, with TRBD1 matching 8 bases. CDR1 and CDR2 (germline): SGHNT, YYREEE (reference sequence). The junction had 7 bases not matched to a gene; V was cut back by 1 base and J by 11 bases. This CDR3 spans 13 amino acids. This chain's CDR3 is CASSLQGANRAFF. The CDR3 region has the DNA TGTGCCAGCAGCTTGCAGGGGGCAAATAGGGCTTTCTTT. Drawing the rest from reference TRBV5-4 and TRBJ1-1, the complete variable domain is ETGVTQSPTHLIKTRGQQVTLRCSSQSGHNTVSWYQQALGQGPQFIFQYYREEENGRGNFPPRFSGLQFPNYSSELNVNALELDDSALYLCASSLQGANRAFFGQGTRLTVV.

V gene TRBV7-2 combines with J gene TRBJ1-2; weak D call: TRBD1 (5 bases). CDR1 and CDR2 (germline): SGHTA, FQGNSA. V was clipped by 0 bases and J by 2 bases, with 10 bases between them. The CDR3 has 15 amino acids. The chain's CDR3 is CASSLALAGNYGYTF. The CDR3 nucleotides are TGTGCCAGCAGCTTAGCGCTGGCAGGGAACTATGGCTACACCTTC.

The genes are TRBV5-6 and TRBJ2-5, with TRBD2 matching 9 bases. The CDR3 consists of 16 residues. Looked up from germline, CDR1 is SGHDT and CDR2 is YYEEEE. Unmatched junction bases numbered 9, after V lost 1 base and J lost 5 bases. The CDR3 DNA reads as TGTGCCAGCAGCTTGAAGGGTAGCGGGAGCTATGAGACCCAGTACTTC. It encodes CASSLKGSGSYETQYF.

As DNA, the CDR3 is TGTGCCAGCAGAGGACTAGCGGGACGCACAGATACGCAGTATTTT. Translated: CASRGLAGRTDTQYF. The V gene is TRBV6-5, the J gene TRBJ2-3, with 12 bases matching TRBD2. The ends lost 6 bases at V and 1 base at J; junction bases unmatched: 2. Germline values: CDR1 MNHEY, CDR2 SVGAGI. The CDR3 has 15 residues.

The chain recombines TRBV6-1 with TRBJ2-7; D not resolved. V was cut by 3 bases and J by 8 bases, with 17 bases left in between. The CDR3 contains 14 residues. Germline values: CDR1 MNHNS, CDR2 SASEGT. This chain's CDR3 is CASSDGSSQIKQYF. The CDR3 coding sequence is TGTGCCAGCAGTGACGGGTCTTCGCAAATCAAGCAGTACTTC.

The gene calls are TRBV18 and TRBJ2-2; 8 positions agree with TRBD1. The CDR3 is 15 residues long. V shed 3 bases and J 2 bases; nucleotides not matched to a gene: 2. Germline V gives CDR1 KGHSH, CDR2 LQKENI. The CDR3 here is CASSPGTGNTGELFF. The CDR3 region has the DNA TGTGCCAGCTCACCCGGGACAGGAAACACCGGGGAGCTGTTTTTT.

This chain joins TRBV5-1 and TRBJ2-3; 16 bases are a match to TRBD2. The germline V gene encodes CDR1 SGHRS and CDR2 YFSETQ. The V gene end was trimmed by 0 bases and the J gene end by 6 bases; junction bases not matched to a gene: 4. This CDR3 is built from 17 residues. The CDR3 is CASSLEGLAGGPDTQYF. For the CDR3, the DNA is TGCGCCAGCAGCTTGGAGGGACTAGCGGGGGGGCCGGATACGCAGTATTTT.

This chain connects TRBV7-2 to TRBJ2-7; D may be TRBD1 (7 bases). Per the germline V gene, CDR1 is SGHTA and CDR2 is FQGNSA. The CDR3 length is 14 residues. V was clipped by 5 bases and J by 4 bases, with 15 bases between them. The CDR3: CASSQQGGSYEQYF. CDR3 sequence (DNA): TGTGCCAGCAGCCAGCAGGGGGGTAGTTACGAGCAGTACTTC.

The V gene is TRBV11-3, the J gene TRBJ2-2; possible D gene TRBD2, 5 bases. The CDR3 is 15 amino acids. V dropped 3 bases and J dropped 0 bases, with 8 bases sitting between them. Germline values: CDR1 SGHNT, CDR2 YENEEA. CDR3 DNA sequence: TGTGCCAGCAGCTTTCGACTAACGAACACCGGGGAGCTGTTTTTT. Its protein is CASSFRLTNTGELFF. The variable domain in full, completed from reference TRBV11-3 and TRBJ2-2, reads EAGVVQSPRYKIIEKKQPVAFWCNPISGHNTLYWYLQNLGQGPELLIRYENEEAVDDSQLPKDRFSAERLKGVDSTLKIQPAELGDSAVYLCASSFRLTNTGELFFGEGSRLTVL.

V is TRBV10-3 and J is TRBJ1-2, with 9 positions matching TRBD1. The CDR3 is 15 residues long. From germline, CDR1 is ENHRY and CDR2 SYGVKD. The junction had 9 bases not matched to a gene; V was cut back by 4 bases and J by 6 bases. The CDR3 loop is CAISAPGQGVHGYTF. The CDR3 nucleotides read TGTGCCATCAGTGCCCCGGGACAGGGAGTCCATGGCTACACCTTC.

The rearrangement uses TRBV4-2 and TRBJ2-7, with 8 bases identical to TRBD1. Germline-derived CDR1 and CDR2 are LGHNA and YNFKEQ. CDR3 length equals 14 residues. The V and J ends lost 3 bases and 2 bases, in that order; junction bases with no gene match: 3. The CDR3 DNA follows: TGTGCCAGCAGCCACGCCAGGGGGCCCTACGAGCAGTACTTC. Encoded protein: CASSHARGPYEQYF.

The chain uses TRBV7-6 and TRBJ2-3; TRBD1 matches 8 bases. Germline V lookup: CDR1 SGHVS, CDR2 FNYEAQ. This CDR3 contains 15 residues. V lost 1 base and J lost 3; bases outside the gene matches: 3. CDR3 sequence reads: CASSLGQGRTDTQYF. The DNA of the CDR3 is TGTGCCAGCAGCTTAGGACAGGGGAGGACAGATACGCAGTATTTT. The complete variable domain, with remaining parts taken from reference TRBV7-6 and TRBJ2-3, reads GAGVSQSPRYKVTKRGQDVALRCDPISGHVSLYWYRQALGQGPEFLTYFNYEAQQDKSGLPNDRFSAERPEGSISTLTIQRTEQRDSAMYRCASSLGQGRTDTQYFGPGTRLTVL.

The CDR3 coding sequence is TGTGCCAGCAGCGCGGACAGGGGCAGAGGGAAACTGTTTTTT. Protein sequence: CASSADRGRGKLFF. The J gene is TRBJ1-4, the V gene TRBV5-8; 9 bases are a match to TRBD1. Germline trimming cut 4 bases from V and 11 bases from J; bases unmatched to any gene: 9. CDR1 is SGHTS and CDR2 is YDEGEE in the germline V gene. The CDR3 contains 14 residues.

This clone was counted once. The chain employs TRBV30 and TRBJ2-7; tentatively, D is TRBD2 (6 bases). Trimming left V 0 bases short and J 4 bases short, with 19 bases between. The V gene's germline CDR1 is GTSNPN and CDR2 SVGIG (reference sequence). The CDR3 totals 16 residues. Written as DNA, the CDR3 is TGTGCCTGGAGTGTACTGGCGGGGAGAAGGTGGTACGAGCAGTACTTC. It is translated as CAWSVLAGRRWYEQYF.

This chain uses TRBV5-4 with TRBJ1-3; TRBD1 matches 9 bases. V was pared by 4 bases and J by 0 bases, with 11 bases of the junction left unmatched. The germline CDR1 and CDR2 sequences are SGHNT and YYREEE (reference sequence). The CDR3 runs to 18 residues. The CDR3 DNA reads as TGTGCCAGCAGCCCTAGGGGGACAGGGCTCGTCTCTGGAAACACCATATATTTT. This gives the protein CASSPRGTGLVSGNTIYF. The variable domain in full, with the rest retrieved from reference TRBV5-4 and TRBJ1-3, is ETGVTQSPTHLIKTRGQQVTLRCSSQSGHNTVSWYQQALGQGPQFIFQYYREEENGRGNFPPRFSGLQFPNYSSELNVNALELDDSALYLCASSPRGTGLVSGNTIYFGEGSWLTVV.

The chain employs TRBV7-3 and TRBJ2-3; TRBD2 might be the D (5 bases). There are 14 residues in the CDR3. The germline V gene has CDR1 SGHTA and CDR2 FQGTGA. V was cut by 5 bases and J by 2 bases, with 11 bases left in between. The CDR3 loop is CASSPEGVTDTQYF. In DNA form, the CDR3 reads TGTGCCAGCAGCCCCGAGGGAGTCACAGATACGCAGTATTTT.

The V call is TRBV19, the J call TRBJ1-5; the D gene is possibly TRBD1 (5 bases). The CDR3 consists of 18 residues. V was shortened by 0 bases and J by 4 bases, with 19 bases between the two germline ends. Germline CDR1 LNHDA, CDR2 SQIVND (reference sequence). The CDR3 bases are TGTGCCAGTAGTATAGACCCCCGGCAGGGCTACAAAAATCAGCCCCAGCATTTT. Its translation is CASSIDPRQGYKNQPQHF.

V is TRBV13 and J is TRBJ2-1; 9 bases are a match to TRBD1. Germline CDR1 PRHDT, CDR2 FYEKMQ (reference sequence). The CDR3 loop spans 15 amino acids. J was trimmed by 6 bases and V by 2 bases; bases with no gene match: 5. The CDR3 here is CASSLYRGRLNEQFF. Written as DNA, the CDR3 is TGTGCCAGCAGCTTATACAGGGGGCGACTCAATGAGCAGTTCTTC.

This chain links TRBV5-4 with TRBJ2-5, with 7 bases aligning to TRBD1. CDR3 length: 16 amino acids. Trimming removed 4 bases from V and 0 bases from J; junction bases left unmatched: 9. In germline, CDR1 is SGHNT, CDR2 YYREEE (reference sequence). The CDR3 reads CASSPGTALYQETQYF. CDR3 nucleotide sequence: TGTGCCAGCAGCCCGGGGACAGCCCTTTACCAAGAGACCCAGTACTTC.